This TCR beta chain was identified during a study of patients and donors after allogeneic stem cell transplantation. Germline V CDR1 and CDR2: SGDLS, YYNGEE. The V gene lost 0 bases and the J gene lost 6 bases, with 13 bases spanning the gap. The CDR3 has 14 amino acids. A few counts support this clonotype. TCRdb redid the calling of the RT-PCR reads with MiXCR, one entry per CDR3 protein. Of some 20,000 distinct CDR3 sequences detected, about 30% appear once; the ten largest clones hold under 55%. The rearrangement joins TRBV9 to TRBJ2-7; D is possibly TRBD1 (5 bases). Sample: blood, either unsorted or a sorted T cell fraction (not recorded which). This TCR derives from a human donor who was either an allogeneic HSCT recipient or a stem cell or donor lymphocyte infusion donor (not recorded which). It is not recorded whose cells these are; they may come from a transplant donor. CDR3 residues: CASSVGLGAPEQYF. CDR3 nucleotides: TGTGCCAGCAGCGTAGGGTTAGGGGCCCCCGAGCAGTACTTC.